This T cell receptor (beta chain) was documented in a study of molecular identifiers for immune sequencing clone quantification. With 10%, 30% or 50% of RNA, roughly 20,000 to 1,000,000 naive CD8 T cells were sequenced. The sorting of naive CD8 T cells used the CD8+CD4-CCR7+CD45RA+ phenotype. The V gene lost 3 bases and the J gene lost 3 bases, with 15 bases spanning the gap. Germline V gene lookup returns CDR1 LGHDT and CDR2 YNNKEL (reference sequence). The CDR3 totals 15 residues. At least ten counts were recorded for this clonotype. What it binds is unknown. Bulk TCR libraries were made with methods that had been previously described and with listed TCR primers. TCRdb fed the PCR reads into MiXCR, producing one record per CDR3 protein. Of roughly 12,000 distinct CDR3 sequences listed, 15% to 20% are singletons. Study outcomes and limitations: In naive cells, clones above 20 RNA copies held under 1% of molecules, whereas in effector cells they held over 98%.

Sequencing used naive CD8+ T cells from blood, with Jurkat cell RNA spiked in. Noted subset: FACS-sorted CD8+CD4-CCR7+CD45RA+ naive T cells. The source is a human donor in good health. Some libraries in this study had Jurkat cell RNA spiked in. The genes are TRBV3-1 and TRBJ2-7; no reliable D call. The chain's CDR3 is CASSHFGVHGYEQYF. The CDR3 DNA follows: TGTGCCAGCAGCCATTTTGGAGTGCACGGCTACGAGCAGTACTTC.